What follows is one TCR beta chain and its context. V shed 2 bases, J shed 4 bases, and the junction held 16 bases outside the gene matches. This CDR3 is built from 18 residues. Germline assignment: CDR1 MDHEN and CDR2 SYDVKM. Produced via immunoSEQ multiplex PCR; TCRdb's table is partial and in-frame only. The sample lists about 58,000 clones; roughly 89% were seen once. The data belong to a study of identifying expanded T cells in peripheral blood. Collection occurred without any documented infections or immune events in donors. This TCR was sampled from a person aged 18 to 69 in good health. Sequenced sample: blood. The chain uses TRBV28 and TRBJ2-5; 7 nucleotides align to TRBD1. Written as DNA, the CDR3 is TGTGCCAGCAGTTTAGGAACCACCCGCGAGGGACAGAGAGAGACCCAGTACTTC. The encoded protein is CASSLGTTREGQRETQYF.